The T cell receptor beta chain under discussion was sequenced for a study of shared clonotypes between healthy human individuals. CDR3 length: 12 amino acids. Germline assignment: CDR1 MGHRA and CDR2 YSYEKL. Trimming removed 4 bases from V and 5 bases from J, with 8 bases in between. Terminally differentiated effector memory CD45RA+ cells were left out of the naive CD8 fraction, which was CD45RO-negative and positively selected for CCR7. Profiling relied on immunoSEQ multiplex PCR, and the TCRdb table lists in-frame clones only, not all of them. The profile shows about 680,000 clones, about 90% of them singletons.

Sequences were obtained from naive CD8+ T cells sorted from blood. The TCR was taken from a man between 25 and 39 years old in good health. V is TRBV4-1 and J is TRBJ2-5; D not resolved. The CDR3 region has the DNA TGCGCCAGCAGCCCCCCCGGCGAGACCCAGTACTTC. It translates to CASSPPGETQYF.